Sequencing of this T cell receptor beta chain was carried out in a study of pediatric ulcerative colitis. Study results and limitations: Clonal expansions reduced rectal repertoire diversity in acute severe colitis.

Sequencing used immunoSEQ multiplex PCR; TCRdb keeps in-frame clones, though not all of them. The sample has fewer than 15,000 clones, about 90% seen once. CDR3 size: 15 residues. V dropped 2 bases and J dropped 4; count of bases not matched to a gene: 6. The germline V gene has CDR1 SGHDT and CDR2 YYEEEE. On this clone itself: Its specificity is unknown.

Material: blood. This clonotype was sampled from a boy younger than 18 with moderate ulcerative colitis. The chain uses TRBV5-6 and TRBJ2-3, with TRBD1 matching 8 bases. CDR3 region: CASSLDRGLSDTQYF. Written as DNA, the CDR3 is TGTGCCAGCAGCTTAGACAGGGGCTTATCAGATACGCAGTATTTT.